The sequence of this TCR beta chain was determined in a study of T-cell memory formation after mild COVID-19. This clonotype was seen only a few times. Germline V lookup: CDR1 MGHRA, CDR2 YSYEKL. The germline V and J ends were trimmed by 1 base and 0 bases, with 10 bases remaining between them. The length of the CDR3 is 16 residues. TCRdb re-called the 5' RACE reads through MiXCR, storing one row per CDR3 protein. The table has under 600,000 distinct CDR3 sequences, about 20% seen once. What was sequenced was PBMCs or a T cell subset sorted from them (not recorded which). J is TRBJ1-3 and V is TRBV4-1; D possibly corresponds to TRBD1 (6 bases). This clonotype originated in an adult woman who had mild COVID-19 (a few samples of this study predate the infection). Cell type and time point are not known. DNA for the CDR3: TGCGCCAGCAGCCAAGTAGGGGGAGCCTCTGGAAACACCATATATTTT. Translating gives CASSQVGGASGNTIYF.